The source of this T cell receptor (beta chain) is a study of technical replicates of blood from a handful of donors. Trimming shortened V by 0 bases and J by 4 bases, and 6 bases separated the two germline ends. Germline V lookup: CDR1 WNHNN, CDR2 SYGVQD (reference sequence). The CDR3 totals 13 residues. Here immunoSEQ multiplex PCR was the method, and the copy in TCRdb shows in-frame clones only, minus some. Of about 100,000 clones listed, more than 90% are singletons. The sample was T cells isolated from PBMCs. The sequence came from a human donor in good health. The chain combines TRBV10-1 with TRBJ1-2; weak D call: TRBD1 (6 bases). This chain's CDR3 is CASSESGAYGYTF. In nucleotides, the CDR3 is TGCGCCAGCAGTGAGTCGGGGGCCTATGGCTACACCTTC.